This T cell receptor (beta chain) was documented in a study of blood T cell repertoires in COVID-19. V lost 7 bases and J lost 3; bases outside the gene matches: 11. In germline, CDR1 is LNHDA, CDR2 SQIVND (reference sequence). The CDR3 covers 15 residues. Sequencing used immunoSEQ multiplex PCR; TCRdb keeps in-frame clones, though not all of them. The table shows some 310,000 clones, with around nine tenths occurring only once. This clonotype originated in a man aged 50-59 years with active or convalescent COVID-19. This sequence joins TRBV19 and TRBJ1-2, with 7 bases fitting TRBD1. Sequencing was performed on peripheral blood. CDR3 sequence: CASTPYRGVHYGYTF. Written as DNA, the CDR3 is TGTGCCAGTACCCCATACAGGGGCGTTCACTATGGCTACACCTTC.